The present T cell receptor (beta chain) was sequenced within a study of beta chain features in type 1 diabetes. Study conclusions and caveats: Within each of all four CD4+ subsets, Type 1 diabetes patients had TCRB CDR3s that were moderately but significantly shorter. Researchers could not determine here whether HLA type influences TCRB rearrangement. Comparison showed that naive, central memory and Treg TCRB repertoires appeared more similar among patients than among healthy donors.

Blood was drawn once from each donor into heparinised tubes. The draws averaged around 110 mL. Investigators reverse transcribed all isolated RNA, so they sequenced expressed TCRB transcripts. Produced via immunoSEQ multiplex PCR; TCRdb's table is partial and in-frame only. The sample lists 330,000 or so clones; about 20% were seen once. Germline assignment: CDR1 LNHDA and CDR2 SQIVND (reference sequence). The CDR3 covers 15 residues. V was clipped by 9 bases and J by 2 bases, with 20 bases between them. This clone has more than one count but fewer than ten. The antigen remains unidentified. The chain uses TRBV19 and TRBJ2-7; maybe TRBD2 (6 bases). This sequence originates from a woman between 18 and 29 years old in good health. Source material: naive CD4+ T cells from blood. CDR3 DNA sequence: TGTGCCAGCCGTAAAGGGAGGACGGCCACCTACGAGCAGTACTTC. Its translation is CASRKGRTATYEQYF.